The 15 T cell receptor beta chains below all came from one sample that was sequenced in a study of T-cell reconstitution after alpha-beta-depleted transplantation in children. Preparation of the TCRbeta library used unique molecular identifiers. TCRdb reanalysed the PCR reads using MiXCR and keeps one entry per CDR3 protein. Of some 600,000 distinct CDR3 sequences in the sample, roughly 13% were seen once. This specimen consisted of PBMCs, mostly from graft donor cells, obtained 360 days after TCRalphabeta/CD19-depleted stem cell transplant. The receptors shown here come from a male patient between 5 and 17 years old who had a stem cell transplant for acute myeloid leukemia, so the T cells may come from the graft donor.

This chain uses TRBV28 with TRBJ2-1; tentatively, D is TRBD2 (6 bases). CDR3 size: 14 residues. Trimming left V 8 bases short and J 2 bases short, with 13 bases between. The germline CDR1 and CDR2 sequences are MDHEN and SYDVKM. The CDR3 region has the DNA TGTGCCAGCGCCGGGACTCTCACCTACAATGAGCAGTTCTTC. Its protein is CASAGTLTYNEQFF.

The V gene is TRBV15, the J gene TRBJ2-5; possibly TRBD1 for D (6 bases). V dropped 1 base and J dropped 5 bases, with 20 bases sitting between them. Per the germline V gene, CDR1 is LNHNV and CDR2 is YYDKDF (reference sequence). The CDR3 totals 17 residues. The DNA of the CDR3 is TGTGCCACCAGCAGAGTAGGCTTGAACAGGGCTGTTGAGACCCAGTACTTC. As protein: CATSRVGLNRAVETQYF.

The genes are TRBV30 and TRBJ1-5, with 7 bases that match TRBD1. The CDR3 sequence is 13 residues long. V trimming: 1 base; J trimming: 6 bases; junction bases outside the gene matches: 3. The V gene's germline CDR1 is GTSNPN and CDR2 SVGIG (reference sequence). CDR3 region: CAWSAQGSQPQHF. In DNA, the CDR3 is TGTGCCTGGAGTGCACAGGGGTCTCAGCCCCAGCATTTT.

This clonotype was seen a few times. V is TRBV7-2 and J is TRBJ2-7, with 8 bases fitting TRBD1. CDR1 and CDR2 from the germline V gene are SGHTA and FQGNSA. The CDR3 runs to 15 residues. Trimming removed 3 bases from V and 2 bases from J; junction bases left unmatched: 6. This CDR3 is CASSFTRTGTYEQYF. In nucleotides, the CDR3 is TGTGCCAGCAGCTTCACGCGGACAGGGACCTACGAGCAGTACTTC.

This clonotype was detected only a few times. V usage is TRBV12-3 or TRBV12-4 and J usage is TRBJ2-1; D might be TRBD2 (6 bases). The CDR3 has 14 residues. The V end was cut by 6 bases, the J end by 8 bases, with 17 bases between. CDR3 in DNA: TGTGCCAGCAGCCGCGGAGGGCCTGGAGATGAGCAGTTCTTC. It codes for CASSRGGPGDEQFF.

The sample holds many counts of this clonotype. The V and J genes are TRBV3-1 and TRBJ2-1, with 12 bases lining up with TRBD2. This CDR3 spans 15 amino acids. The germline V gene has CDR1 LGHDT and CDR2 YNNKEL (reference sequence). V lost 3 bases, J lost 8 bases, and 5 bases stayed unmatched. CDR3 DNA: TGTGCCAGCAGCCACGTGACTAGCGGGAGCCATGAGCAGTTCTTC. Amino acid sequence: CASSHVTSGSHEQFF.

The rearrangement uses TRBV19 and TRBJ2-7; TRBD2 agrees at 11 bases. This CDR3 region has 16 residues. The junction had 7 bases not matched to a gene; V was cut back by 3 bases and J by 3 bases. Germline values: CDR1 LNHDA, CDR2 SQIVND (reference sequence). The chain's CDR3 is CASSIPGLAGFYEQYF. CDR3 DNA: TGTGCCAGTAGTATTCCAGGACTAGCGGGTTTCTACGAGCAGTACTTC.

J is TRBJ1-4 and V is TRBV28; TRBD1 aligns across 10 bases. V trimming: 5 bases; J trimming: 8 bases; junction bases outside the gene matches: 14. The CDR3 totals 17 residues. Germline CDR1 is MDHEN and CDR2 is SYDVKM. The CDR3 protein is CASSLEGTGVRGEKLFF. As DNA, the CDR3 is TGTGCCAGCAGTCTCGAGGGGACAGGGGTTCGGGGCGAAAAACTGTTTTTT.

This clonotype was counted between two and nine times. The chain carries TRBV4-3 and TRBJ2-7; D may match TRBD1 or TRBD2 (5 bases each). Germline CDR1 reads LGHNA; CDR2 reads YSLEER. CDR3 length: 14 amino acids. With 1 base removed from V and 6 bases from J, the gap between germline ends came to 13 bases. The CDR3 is CASSQGLRESEQYF. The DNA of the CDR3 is TGCGCCAGCAGCCAAGGACTCAGGGAGTCCGAGCAGTACTTC.

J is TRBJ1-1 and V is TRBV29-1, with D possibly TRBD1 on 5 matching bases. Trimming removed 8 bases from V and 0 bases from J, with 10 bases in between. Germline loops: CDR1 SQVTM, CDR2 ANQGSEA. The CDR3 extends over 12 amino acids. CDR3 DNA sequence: TGCAGCCTGGGACGGGTGAACACTGAAGCTTTCTTT. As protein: CSLGRVNTEAFF.

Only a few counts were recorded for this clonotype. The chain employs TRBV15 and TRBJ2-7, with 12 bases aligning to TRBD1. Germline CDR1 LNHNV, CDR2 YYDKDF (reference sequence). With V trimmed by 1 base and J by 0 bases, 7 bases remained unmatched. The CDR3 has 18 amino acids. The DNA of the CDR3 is TGTGCCACCAGCAGAGTCGGGACAGGGGGCTTTAGCTCCTACGAGCAGTACTTC. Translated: CATSRVGTGGFSSYEQYF. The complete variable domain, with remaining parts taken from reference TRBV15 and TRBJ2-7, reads DAMVIQNPRYQVTQFGKPVTLSCSQTLNHNVMYWYQQKSSQAPKLLFHYYDKDFNNEADTPDNFQSRRPNTSFCFLDIRSPGLGDTAMYLCATSRVGTGGFSSYEQYFGPGTRLTVT.

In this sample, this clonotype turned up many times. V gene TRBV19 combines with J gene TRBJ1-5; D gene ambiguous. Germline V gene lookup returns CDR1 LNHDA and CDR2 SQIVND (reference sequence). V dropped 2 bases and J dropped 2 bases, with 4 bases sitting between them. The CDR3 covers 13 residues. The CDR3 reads CASSIRGNQPQHF. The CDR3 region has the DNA TGTGCCAGTAGTATACGTGGCAATCAGCCCCAGCATTTT.

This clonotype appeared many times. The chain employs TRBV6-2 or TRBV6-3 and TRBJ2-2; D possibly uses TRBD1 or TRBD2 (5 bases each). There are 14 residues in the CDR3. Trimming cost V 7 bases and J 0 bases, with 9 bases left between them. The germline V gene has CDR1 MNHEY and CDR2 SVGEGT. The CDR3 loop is CASKGPANTGELFF. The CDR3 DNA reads TGTGCCAGCAAGGGACCAGCGAACACCGGGGAGCTGTTTTTT.

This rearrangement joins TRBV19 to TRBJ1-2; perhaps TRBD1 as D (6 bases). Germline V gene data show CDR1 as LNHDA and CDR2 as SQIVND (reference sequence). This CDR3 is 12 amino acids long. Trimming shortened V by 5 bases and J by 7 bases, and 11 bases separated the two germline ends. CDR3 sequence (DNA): TGTGCCAGTAGTCTAGGACAGACTGGCTACACCTTC. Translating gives CASSLGQTGYTF.

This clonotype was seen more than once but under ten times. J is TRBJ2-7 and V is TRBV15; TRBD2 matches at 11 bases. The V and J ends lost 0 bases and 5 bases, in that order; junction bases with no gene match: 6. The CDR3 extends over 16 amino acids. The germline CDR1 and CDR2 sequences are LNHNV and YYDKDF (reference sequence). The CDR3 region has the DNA TGTGCCACCAGCAGAGACCAACTAGCGGGAGTCCACGAGCAGTACTTC. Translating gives CATSRDQLAGVHEQYF. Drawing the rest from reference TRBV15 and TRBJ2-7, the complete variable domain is DAMVIQNPRYQVTQFGKPVTLSCSQTLNHNVMYWYQQKSSQAPKLLFHYYDKDFNNEADTPDNFQSRRPNTSFCFLDIRSPGLGDTAMYLCATSRDQLAGVHEQYFGPGTRLTVT.